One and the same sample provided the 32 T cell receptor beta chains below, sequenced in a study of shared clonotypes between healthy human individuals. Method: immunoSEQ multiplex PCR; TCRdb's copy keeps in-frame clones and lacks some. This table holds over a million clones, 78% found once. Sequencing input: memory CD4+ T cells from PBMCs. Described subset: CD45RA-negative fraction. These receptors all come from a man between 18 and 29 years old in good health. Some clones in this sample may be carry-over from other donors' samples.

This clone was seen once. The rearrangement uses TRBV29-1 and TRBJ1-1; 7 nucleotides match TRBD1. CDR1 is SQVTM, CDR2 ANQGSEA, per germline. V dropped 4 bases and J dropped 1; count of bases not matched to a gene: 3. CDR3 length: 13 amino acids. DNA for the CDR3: TGCAGCGTTGGACAGGGATCGAACACTGAAGCTTTCTTT. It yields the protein CSVGQGSNTEAFF. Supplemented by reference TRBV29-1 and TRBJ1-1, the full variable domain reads SAVISQKPSRDICQRGTSLTIQCQVDSQVTMMFWYRQQPGQSLTLIATANQGSEATYESGFVIDKFPISRPNLTFSTLTVSNMSPEDSSIYLCSVGQGSNTEAFFGQGTRLTVV.

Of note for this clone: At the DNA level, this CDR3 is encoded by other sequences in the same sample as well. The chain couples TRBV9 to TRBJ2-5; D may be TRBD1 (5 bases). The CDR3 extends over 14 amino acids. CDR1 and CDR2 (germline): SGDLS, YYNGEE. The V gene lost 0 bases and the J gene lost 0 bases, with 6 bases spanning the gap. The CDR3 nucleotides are TGTGCCAGCAGCGTAGGGGGCAACCAAGAGACCCAGTACTTC. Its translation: CASSVGGNQETQYF.

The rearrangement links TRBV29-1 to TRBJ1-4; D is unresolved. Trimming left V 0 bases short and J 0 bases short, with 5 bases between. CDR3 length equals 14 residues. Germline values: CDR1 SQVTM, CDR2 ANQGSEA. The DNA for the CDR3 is TGCAGCGTTGAAGACAGTGCAACTAATGAAAAACTGTTTTTT. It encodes CSVEDSATNEKLFF.

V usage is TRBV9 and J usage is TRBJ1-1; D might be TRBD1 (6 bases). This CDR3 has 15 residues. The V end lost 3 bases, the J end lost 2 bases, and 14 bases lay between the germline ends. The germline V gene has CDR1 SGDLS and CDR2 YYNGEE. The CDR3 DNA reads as TGTGCCAGCAGCGCCCACGGACAGAGAAACACTGAAGCTTTCTTT. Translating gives CASSAHGQRNTEAFF. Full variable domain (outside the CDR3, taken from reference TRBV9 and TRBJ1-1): DSGVTQTPKHLITATGQRVTLRCSPRSGDLSVYWYQQSLDQGLQFLIQYYNGEERAKGNILERFSAQQFPDLHSELNLSSLELGDSALYFCASSAHGQRNTEAFFGQGTRLTVV.

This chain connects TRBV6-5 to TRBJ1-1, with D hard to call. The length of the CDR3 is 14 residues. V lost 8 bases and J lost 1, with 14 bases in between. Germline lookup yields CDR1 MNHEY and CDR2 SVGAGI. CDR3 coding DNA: TGTGCCAGCTCGCGGACGCTACAGAACACTGAAGCTTTCTTT. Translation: CASSRTLQNTEAFF.

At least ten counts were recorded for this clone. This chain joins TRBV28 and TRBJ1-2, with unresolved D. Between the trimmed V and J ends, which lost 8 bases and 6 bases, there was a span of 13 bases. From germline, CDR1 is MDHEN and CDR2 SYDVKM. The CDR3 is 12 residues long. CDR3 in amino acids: CASAQVQDGYTF. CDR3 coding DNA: TGTGCCAGCGCGCAGGTTCAGGATGGCTACACCTTC.

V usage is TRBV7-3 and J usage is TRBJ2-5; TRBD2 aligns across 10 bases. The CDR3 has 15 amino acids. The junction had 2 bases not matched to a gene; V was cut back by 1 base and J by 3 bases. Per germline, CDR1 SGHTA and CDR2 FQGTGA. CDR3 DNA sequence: TGTGCCAGCAGCTTAAACGGACTAGCGGAAGAGACCCAGTACTTC. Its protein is CASSLNGLAEETQYF.

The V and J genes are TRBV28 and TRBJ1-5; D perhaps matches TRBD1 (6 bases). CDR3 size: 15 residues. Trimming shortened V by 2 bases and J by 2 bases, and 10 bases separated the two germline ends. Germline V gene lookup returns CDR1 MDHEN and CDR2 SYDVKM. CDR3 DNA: TGTGCCAGCAGTTTACCCACAGGGCGCAATCAGCCCCAGCATTTT. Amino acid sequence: CASSLPTGRNQPQHF.

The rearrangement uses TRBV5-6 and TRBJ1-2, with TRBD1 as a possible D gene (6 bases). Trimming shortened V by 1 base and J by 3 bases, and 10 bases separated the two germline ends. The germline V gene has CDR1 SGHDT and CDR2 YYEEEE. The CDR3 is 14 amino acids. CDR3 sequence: CASSLSGVDYGYTF. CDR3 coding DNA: TGTGCCAGCAGCTTGTCAGGGGTAGACTATGGCTACACCTTC.

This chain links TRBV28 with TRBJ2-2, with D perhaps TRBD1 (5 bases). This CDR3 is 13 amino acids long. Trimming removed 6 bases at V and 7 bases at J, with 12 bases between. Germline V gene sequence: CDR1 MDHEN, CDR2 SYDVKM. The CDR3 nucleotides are TGTGCCAGCAGATCGGCCCAGGGCGGGGAGCTGTTTTTT. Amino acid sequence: CASRSAQGGELFF.

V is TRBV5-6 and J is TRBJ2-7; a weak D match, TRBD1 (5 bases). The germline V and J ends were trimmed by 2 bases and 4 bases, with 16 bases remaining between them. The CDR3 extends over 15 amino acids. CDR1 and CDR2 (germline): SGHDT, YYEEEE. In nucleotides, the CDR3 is TGTGCCAGCAGCTTTCGTTTCGCAGGGTTATACGAGCAGTACTTC. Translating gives CASSFRFAGLYEQYF.

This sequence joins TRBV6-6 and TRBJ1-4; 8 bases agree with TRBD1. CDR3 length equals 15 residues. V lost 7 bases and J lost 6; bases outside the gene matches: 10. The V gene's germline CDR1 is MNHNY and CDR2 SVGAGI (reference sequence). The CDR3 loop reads CASIRQGSADEKLFF. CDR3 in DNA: TGTGCCAGCATCCGACAGGGGTCCGCAGATGAAAAACTGTTTTTT.

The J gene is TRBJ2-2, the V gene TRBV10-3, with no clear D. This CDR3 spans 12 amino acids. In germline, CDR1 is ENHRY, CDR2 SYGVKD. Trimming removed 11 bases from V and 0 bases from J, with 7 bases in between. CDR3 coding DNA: TGTGCCGCCACGCCGAACACCGGGGAGCTGTTTTTT. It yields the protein CAATPNTGELFF.

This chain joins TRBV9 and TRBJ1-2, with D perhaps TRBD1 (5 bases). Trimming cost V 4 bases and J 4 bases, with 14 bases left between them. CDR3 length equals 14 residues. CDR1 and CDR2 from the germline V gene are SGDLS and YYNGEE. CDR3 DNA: TGTGCCAGCAGCTCCAGTCATGGGGCCTATGGCTACACCTTC. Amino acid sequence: CASSSSHGAYGYTF.

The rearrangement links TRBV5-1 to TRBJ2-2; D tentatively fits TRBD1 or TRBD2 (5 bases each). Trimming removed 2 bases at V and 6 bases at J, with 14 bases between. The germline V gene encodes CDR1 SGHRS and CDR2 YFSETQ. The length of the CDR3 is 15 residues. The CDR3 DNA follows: TGCGCCAGCAGCTTCGGGGCCCTTGGGCCCGGGGAGCTGTTTTTT. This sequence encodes CASSFGALGPGELFF.

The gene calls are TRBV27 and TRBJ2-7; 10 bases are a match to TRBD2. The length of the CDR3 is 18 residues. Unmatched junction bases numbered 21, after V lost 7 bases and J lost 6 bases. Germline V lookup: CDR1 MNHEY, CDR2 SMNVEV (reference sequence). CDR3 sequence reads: CASKPTGASGRVPSEQYF. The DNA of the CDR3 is TGTGCCAGCAAGCCGACAGGGGCCAGCGGGAGGGTCCCTAGCGAGCAGTACTTC.

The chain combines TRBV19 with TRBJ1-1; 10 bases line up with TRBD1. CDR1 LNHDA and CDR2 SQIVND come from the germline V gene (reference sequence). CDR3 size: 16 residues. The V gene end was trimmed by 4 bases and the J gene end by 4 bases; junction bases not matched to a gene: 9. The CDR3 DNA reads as TGTGCCAGTAGTAAGACAGGGGGCGCATCGGCCACTGAAGCTTTCTTT. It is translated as CASSKTGGASATEAFF.

The CDR3: CASSLSLAGAVTGELFF. The CDR3 DNA is TGTGCCAGCAGCTTATCGCTAGCGGGAGCGGTGACCGGGGAGCTGTTTTTT. The chain links TRBV11-2 to TRBJ2-2; 10 nucleotides line up with TRBD2. The CDR3 extends over 17 amino acids. The V segment lost 2 bases and the J segment 5 bases; nucleotides outside the gene matches: 8. Germline loops: CDR1 SGHAT, CDR2 FQNNGV.

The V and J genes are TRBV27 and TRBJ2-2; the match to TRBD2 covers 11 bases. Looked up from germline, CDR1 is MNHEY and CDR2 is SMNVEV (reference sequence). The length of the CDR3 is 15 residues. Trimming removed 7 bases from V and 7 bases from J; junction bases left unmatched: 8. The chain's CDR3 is CASTPTSGDVGELFF. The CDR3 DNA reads TGTGCCAGCACCCCGACTAGCGGGGATGTCGGGGAGCTGTTTTTT.

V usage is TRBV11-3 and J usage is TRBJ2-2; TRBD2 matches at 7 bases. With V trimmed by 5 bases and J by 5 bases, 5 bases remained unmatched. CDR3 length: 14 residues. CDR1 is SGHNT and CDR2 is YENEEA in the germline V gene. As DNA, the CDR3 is TGTGCCAGCAGCATATCGCGGGAGACCGGGGAGCTGTTTTTT. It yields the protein CASSISRETGELFF.

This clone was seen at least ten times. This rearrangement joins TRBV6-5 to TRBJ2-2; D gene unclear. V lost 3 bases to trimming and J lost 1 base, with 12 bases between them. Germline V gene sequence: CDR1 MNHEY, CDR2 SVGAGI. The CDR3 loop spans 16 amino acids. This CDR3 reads CASSYRETVNTGELFF. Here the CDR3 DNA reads TGTGCCAGCAGTTATAGAGAGACGGTGAACACCGGGGAGCTGTTTTTT.

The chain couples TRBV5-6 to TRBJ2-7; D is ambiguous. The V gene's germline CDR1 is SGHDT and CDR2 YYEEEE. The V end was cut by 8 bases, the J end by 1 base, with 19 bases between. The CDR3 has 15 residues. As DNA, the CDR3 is TGTGCCAGTGCCCGGGTCCAAACCCGATCCTACGAGCAGTACTTC. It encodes CASARVQTRSYEQYF.

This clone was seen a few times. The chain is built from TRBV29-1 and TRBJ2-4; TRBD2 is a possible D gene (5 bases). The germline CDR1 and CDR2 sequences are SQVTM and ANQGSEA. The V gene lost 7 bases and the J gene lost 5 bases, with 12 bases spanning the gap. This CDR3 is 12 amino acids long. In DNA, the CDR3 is TGCAGCGCCCGCGGCGGGCAAAACATTCAGTACTTC. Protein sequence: CSARGGQNIQYF.

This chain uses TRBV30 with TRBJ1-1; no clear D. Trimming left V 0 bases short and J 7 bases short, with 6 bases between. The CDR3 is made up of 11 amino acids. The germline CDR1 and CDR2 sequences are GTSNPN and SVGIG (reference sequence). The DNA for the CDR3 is TGTGCCTGGAGTGTAGACGGTGAAGCTTTCTTT. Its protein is CAWSVDGEAFF. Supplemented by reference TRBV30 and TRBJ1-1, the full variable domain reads SQTIHQWPATLVQPVGSPLSLECTVEGTSNPNLYWYRQAAGRGLQLLFYSVGIGQISSEVPQNLSASRPQDRQFILSSKKLLLSDSGFYLCAWSVDGEAFFGQGTRLTVV.

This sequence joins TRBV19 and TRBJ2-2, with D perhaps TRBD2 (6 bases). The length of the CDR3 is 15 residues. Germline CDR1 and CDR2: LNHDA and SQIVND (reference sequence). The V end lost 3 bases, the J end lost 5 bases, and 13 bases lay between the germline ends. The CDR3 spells CASSMFEAGTGELFF. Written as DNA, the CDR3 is TGTGCCAGTAGTATGTTTGAGGCGGGAACCGGGGAGCTGTTTTTT.

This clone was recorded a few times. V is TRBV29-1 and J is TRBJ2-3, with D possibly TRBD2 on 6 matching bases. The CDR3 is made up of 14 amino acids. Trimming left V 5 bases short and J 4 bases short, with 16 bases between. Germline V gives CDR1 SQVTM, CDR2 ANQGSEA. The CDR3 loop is CSVTGSGGADTQYF. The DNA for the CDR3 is TGCAGCGTTACAGGCTCCGGGGGTGCAGATACGCAGTATTTT.

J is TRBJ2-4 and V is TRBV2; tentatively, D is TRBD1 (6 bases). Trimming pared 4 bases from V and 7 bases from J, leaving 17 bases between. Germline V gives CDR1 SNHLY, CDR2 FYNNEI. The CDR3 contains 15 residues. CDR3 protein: CASSVGTSRGNIQYF. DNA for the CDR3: TGTGCCAGCAGTGTGGGGACATCGCGCGGGAACATTCAGTACTTC.

The CDR3, as DNA: TGTGCCAGTAGTGCACAGGGGGCGAAAAACATTCAGTACTTC. Translating gives CASSAQGAKNIQYF. V is TRBV19 and J is TRBJ2-4; 9 bases agree with TRBD1. Germline CDR1 and CDR2: LNHDA and SQIVND (reference sequence). J lost 4 bases, V lost 5 bases, and 3 bases had no gene match. CDR3 length: 14 residues.

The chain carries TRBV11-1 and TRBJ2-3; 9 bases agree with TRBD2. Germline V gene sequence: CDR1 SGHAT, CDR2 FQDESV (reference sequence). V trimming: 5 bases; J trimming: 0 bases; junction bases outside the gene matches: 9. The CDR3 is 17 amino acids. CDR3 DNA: TGTGCCAGCAGCCTACGGGTGACTAGCGGTAGCACAGATACGCAGTATTTT. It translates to CASSLRVTSGSTDTQYF.

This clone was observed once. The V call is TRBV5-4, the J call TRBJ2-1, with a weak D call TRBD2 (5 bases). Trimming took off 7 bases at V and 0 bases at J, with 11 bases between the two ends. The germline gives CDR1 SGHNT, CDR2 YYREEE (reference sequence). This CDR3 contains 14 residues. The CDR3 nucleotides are TGTGCCAGCCGGAGGTCTACCTCCTACAATGAGCAGTTCTTC. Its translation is CASRRSTSYNEQFF.

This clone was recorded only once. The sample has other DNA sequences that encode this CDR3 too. The CDR3 loop reads CASSPGQGGTDTQYF. As DNA, the CDR3 is TGTGCCAGCTCACCCGGACAGGGGGGCACAGATACGCAGTATTTT. The genes are TRBV18 and TRBJ2-3; the match to TRBD1 covers 10 bases. The CDR3 runs 15 residues. J gave up 1 base and V 3 bases, and 1 base lay outside the gene matches. Germline V CDR1 and CDR2: KGHSH, LQKENI. The entire variable domain, with the rest obtained from reference TRBV18 and TRBJ2-3, is as follows: NAGVMQNPRHLVRRRGQEARLRCSPMKGHSHVYWYRQLPEEGLKFMVYLQKENIIDESGMPKERFSAEFPKEGPSILRIQQVVRGDSAAYFCASSPGQGGTDTQYFGPGTRLTVL.

CDR3 region: CASSLGWGAVAGGGETQYF. DNA of the CDR3: TGTGCCAGCAGCTTAGGGTGGGGAGCGGTAGCGGGAGGAGGAGAGACCCAGTACTTC. The chain has TRBV7-2 and TRBJ2-5, with 10 bases that match TRBD2. Germline CDR1 SGHTA, CDR2 FQGNSA. This CDR3 has 19 residues. V gave up 1 base and J gave up 4 bases; unmatched junction bases: 15.